The T cell receptor beta chain described here comes from a study of tumor-infiltrating lymphocytes in primary liver carcinoma. Study-wide background: Sequenced samples came back with roughly 3.65 to 7.5 million productive TCRbeta reads, and the counts looked alike across tissue types.

DNA and RNA were both co-extracted from about 19-30 mg of bulk tissue that had not been sorted. Findings and caveats of the study: Blood had a significantly lower top-250-clone fraction than tumors did (p = 0.039). Tumor region pairs overlapped more than did tumor-adjacent and tumor-blood pairs.

A remark on this clonotype: No antigen is known for it. One end of the junction varies from germline; a read error may be responsible.

With around 490 ng total RNA as template and a constant-region primer, TCR beta cDNA was made. A slightly modified ARM-PCR protocol with three nested multiplex PCR rounds produced these TCR beta libraries. TRBV1-TRBV30 forward primers paired with a C-beta reverse primer drove the first two PCR rounds, 10 cycles each. Each CDR3 protein is one row after TCRdb ran MiXCR on the multiplex PCR reads. The data contain roughly 49,000 distinct CDR3 sequences, about two thirds of them seen just once; the ten biggest clones take up over 25%. This CDR3 contains 15 residues. Germline values: CDR1 MNHNS, CDR2 SASEGT.

The chain joins TRBV6-1 to TRBJ2-7; 9 bases are a match to TRBD1. The origin of this receptor is a man aged 35 to 55 with primary liver carcinoma and hepatitis B virus infection. Sequences were obtained from liver tumor tissue from sampling region 5. The subset here: tumor region T5, tumor centre. CDR3 DNA sequence: TGTGCCAGCATTGAAGCGCCGGGACAGGGCTACGTGCAGTACTTC. Protein: CASIEAPGQGYVQYF.